This note documents a single TCR beta chain sequence. This sample was taken from a study of T cell changes during pregnancy in multiple sclerosis. Clones were sequenced by immunoSEQ multiplex PCR, and TCRdb holds only the in-frame ones, with some missing. The data hold about 100,000 clones, with roughly 92% observed a single time. Sequences were derived from peripheral blood, sampled after pregnancy. The sequence was obtained from a female donor with multiple sclerosis, enrolled in a pregnancy study.

The CDR3 region is CASSATGKWGNEQFF. The CDR3, as DNA: TGTGCCAGCAGCGCGACGGGAAAGTGGGGCAATGAGCAGTTCTTC. The gene calls are TRBV13 and TRBJ2-1, with a tentative D call TRBD2 (5 bases). V dropped 5 bases and J dropped 6 bases, with 17 bases sitting between them. Looked up from germline, CDR1 is PRHDT and CDR2 is FYEKMQ (reference sequence). The CDR3 covers 15 residues.